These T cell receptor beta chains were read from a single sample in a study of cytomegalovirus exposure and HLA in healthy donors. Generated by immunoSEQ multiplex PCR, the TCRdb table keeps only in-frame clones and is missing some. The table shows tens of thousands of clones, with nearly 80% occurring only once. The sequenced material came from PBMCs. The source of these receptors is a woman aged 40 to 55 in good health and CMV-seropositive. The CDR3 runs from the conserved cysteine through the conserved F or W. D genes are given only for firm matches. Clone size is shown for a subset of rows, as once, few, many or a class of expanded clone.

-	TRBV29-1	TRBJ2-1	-	CSVEGLEGAGVDNEQFF	TGCAGCGTTGAAGGATTGGAGGGGGCAGGGGTCGACAATGAGCAGTTCTTC
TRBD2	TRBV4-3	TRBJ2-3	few	CASSPGGVTDTQYF	TGCGCCAGCAGTCCGGGAGGGGTCACAGATACGCAGTATTTT
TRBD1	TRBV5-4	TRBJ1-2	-	CASSLAGQDLPGYTF	TGTGCCAGCAGCTTGGCCGGACAGGATCTTCCCGGCTACACCTTC
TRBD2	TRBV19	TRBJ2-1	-	CASRRDIAGLSNEQFF	TGTGCCAGTAGGAGGGACATAGCGGGACTTTCCAATGAGCAGTTCTTC
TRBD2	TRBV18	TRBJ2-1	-	CASSQRLTSVPYNEQFF	TGTGCCAGCTCACAACGACTGACTAGCGTCCCGTACAATGAGCAGTTCTTC
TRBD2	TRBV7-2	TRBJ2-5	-	CASSLAGGLAGDWETQYF	TGTGCCAGCAGCTTAGCCGGGGGACTAGCGGGAGATTGGGAGACCCAGTACTTC
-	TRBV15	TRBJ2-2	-	CATSREASPNTGELFF	TGTGCCACCAGCAGAGAGGCTAGCCCTAACACCGGGGAGCTGTTTTTT
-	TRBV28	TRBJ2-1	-	CASTLQDSSYNEQFF	TGTGCCAGCACCCTACAGGACAGCTCCTACAATGAGCAGTTCTTC
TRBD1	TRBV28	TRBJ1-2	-	CASSPGTGGFYGYTF	TGTGCCAGCAGTCCCGGGACAGGGGGCTTCTATGGCTACACCTTC
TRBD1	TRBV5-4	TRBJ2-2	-	CASSTVQGASGELFF	TGTGCCAGCAGCACAGTACAGGGGGCCTCCGGGGAGCTGTTTTTT
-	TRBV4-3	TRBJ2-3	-	CASSQDKRRTDTQYF	TGCGCCAGCAGCCAAGATAAGCGGCGCACAGATACGCAGTATTTT
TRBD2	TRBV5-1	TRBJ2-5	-	CASSKREGETQYF	TGCGCCAGCAGCAAGCGGGAGGGGGAGACCCAGTACTTC
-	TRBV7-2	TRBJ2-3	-	CASSFLAGTDTQYF	TGTGCCAGCAGCTTCCTAGCAGGCACAGATACGCAGTATTTT
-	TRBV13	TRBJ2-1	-	CASSLRTRFSNEQFF	TGTGCCAGCAGCTTAAGAACTAGATTTTCAAATGAGCAGTTCTTC
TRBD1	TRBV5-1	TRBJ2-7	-	CASTLSPGQGSYEQYF	TGCGCCAGCACCCTTTCTCCGGGACAGGGGTCCTACGAGCAGTACTTC
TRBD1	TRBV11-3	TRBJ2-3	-	CASGTLGQGIGDTQYF	TGTGCCAGCGGAACCCTCGGACAGGGTATAGGAGATACGCAGTATTTT
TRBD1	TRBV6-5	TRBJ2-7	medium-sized	CASSRDRGYEQYF	TGTGCCAGCAGCCGGGACAGGGGATACGAGCAGTACTTC
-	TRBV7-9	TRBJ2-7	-	CASSLDSRYEQYF	TGTGCCAGCAGCTTAGATAGCCGCTACGAGCAGTACTTC
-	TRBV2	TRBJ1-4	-	CASRKHRDSQSYEKLFF	TGTGCCAGCAGAAAACACCGGGACTCCCAGAGCTATGAAAAACTGTTTTTT
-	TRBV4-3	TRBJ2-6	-	CASSQEPRSGANVLTF	TGCGCCAGCAGCCAAGAGCCGAGATCTGGGGCCAACGTCCTGACTTTC
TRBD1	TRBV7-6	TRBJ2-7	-	CASSSQGARHEQYF	TGTGCCAGCAGCTCACAGGGGGCGCGTCACGAGCAGTACTTC
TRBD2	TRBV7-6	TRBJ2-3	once	CASSLVAGGADTQYF	TGTGCCAGCAGCTTAGTCGCGGGAGGGGCGGATACGCAGTATTTT
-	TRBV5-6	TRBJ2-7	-	CASSSLSDFYEQYF	TGTGCCAGCAGCTCCCTATCCGATTTCTACGAGCAGTACTTC
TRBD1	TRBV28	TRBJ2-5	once	CASTLPGTEETQYF	TGTGCCAGCACCCTGCCCGGGACAGAAGAGACCCAGTACTTC
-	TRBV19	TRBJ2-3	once	CASSAREEGASTDTQYF	TGTGCCAGTAGCGCTAGGGAGGAGGGGGCAAGCACAGATACGCAGTATTTT
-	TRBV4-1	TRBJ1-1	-	CASSQVLGGEAFF	TGTGCCAGCAGCCAAGTACTAGGTGGAGAAGCTTTCTTT
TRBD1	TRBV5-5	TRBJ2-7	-	CASSSEGAQGYEQYF	TGTGCCAGCAGCTCAGAGGGGGCTCAGGGGTACGAGCAGTACTTC
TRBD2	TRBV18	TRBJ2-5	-	CASSPPSGRDQETQYF	TGTGCCAGCTCACCCCCCTCCGGGAGGGACCAAGAGACCCAGTACTTC
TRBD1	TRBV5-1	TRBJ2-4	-	CASSLGGQGNIQYF	TGCGCCAGCAGCTTGGGGGGACAGGGGAACATTCAGTACTTC
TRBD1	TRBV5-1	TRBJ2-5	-	CASSEEQGLPLDF	TGCGCCAGCAGCGAAGAACAGGGGCTCCCTTTGGACTTC
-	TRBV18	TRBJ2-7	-	CASSPGGTAYEQYF	TGTGCCAGCTCACCAGGCGGAACGGCCTACGAGCAGTACTTC
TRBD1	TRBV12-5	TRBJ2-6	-	CASGFLGQGPSGANVLTF	TGTGCTAGTGGTTTTTTGGGACAGGGTCCCTCTGGGGCCAACGTCCTGACTTTC
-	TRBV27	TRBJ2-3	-	CASRSDTTDTQYF	TGTGCCAGCAGGTCGGACACCACAGATACGCAGTATTTT
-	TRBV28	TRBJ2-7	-	CASSGTYEQYF	TGTGCCAGCAGTGGCACCTACGAGCAGTACTTC
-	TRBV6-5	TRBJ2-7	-	CASSYSGGEQYF	TGTGCCAGCAGTTACTCAGGGGGCGAGCAGTACTTC
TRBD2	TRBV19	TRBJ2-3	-	CASSMNPSGSITDTQYF	TGTGCCAGTAGTATGAACCCTAGCGGGAGTATCACAGATACGCAGTATTTT
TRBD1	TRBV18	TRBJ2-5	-	CASSPRPDRGQVVETQYF	TGTGCCAGCTCACCACGCCCGGACAGGGGGCAGGTTGTTGAGACCCAGTACTTC
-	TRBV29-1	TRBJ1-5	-	CSVGDFGSNQPQHF	TGCAGCGTTGGGGACTTTGGTAGCAATCAGCCCCAGCATTTT
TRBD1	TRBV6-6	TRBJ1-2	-	CASSLRDSYGYTF	TGTGCCAGCAGTCTCCGGGACAGCTATGGCTACACCTTC
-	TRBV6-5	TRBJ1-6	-	CASSYRDSTYSPLHF	TGTGCCAGCAGTTATCGCGACAGCACCTATTCACCCCTCCACTTT
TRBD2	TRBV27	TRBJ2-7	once	CASYPSGRAGEQYF	TGTGCCAGCTACCCCAGCGGGAGGGCGGGAGAGCAGTACTTC
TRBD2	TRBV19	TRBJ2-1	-	CASIHLAGGRYEQFF	TGTGCCAGTATCCATCTAGCGGGAGGTCGATATGAGCAGTTCTTC